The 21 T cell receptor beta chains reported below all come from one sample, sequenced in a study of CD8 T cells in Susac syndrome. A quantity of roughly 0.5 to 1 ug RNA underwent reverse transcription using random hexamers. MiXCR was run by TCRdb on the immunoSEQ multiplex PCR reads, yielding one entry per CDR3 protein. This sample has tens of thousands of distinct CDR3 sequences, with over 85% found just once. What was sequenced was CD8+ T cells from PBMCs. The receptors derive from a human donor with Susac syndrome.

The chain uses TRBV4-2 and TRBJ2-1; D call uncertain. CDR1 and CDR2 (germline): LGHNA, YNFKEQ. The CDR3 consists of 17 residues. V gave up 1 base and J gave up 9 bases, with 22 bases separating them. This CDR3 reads CASSQVLGNPLGGEQFF. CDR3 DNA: TGTGCCAGCAGCCAAGTATTAGGAAACCCCCTGGGTGGTGAGCAGTTCTTC.

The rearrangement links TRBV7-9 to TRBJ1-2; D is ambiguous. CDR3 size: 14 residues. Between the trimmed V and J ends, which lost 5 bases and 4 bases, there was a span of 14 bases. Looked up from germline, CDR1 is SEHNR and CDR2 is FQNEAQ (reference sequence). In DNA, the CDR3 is TGTGCCAGCAGCAGGCCGGGAAGCGGCTATGGCTACACCTTC. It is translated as CASSRPGSGYGYTF.

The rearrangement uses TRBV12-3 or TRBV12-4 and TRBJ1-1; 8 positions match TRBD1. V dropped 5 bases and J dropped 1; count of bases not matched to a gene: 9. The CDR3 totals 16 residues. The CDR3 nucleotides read TGTGCCAGCAGTCTTCCTCTACAGGGGGGGAACACTGAAGCTTTCTTT. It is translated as CASSLPLQGGNTEAFF.

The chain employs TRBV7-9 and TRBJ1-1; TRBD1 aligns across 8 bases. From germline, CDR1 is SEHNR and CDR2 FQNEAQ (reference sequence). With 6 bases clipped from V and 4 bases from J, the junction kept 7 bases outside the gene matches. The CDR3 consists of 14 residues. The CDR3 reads CASRPQGVATEAFF. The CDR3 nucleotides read TGTGCCAGCAGACCACAGGGGGTGGCCACTGAAGCTTTCTTT.

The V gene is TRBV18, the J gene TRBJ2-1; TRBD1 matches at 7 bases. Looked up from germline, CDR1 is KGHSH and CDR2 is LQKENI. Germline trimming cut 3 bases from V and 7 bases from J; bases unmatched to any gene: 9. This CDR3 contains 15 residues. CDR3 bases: TGTGCCAGCTCACCCCGGGACAGCCCCGGGAATGAGCAGTTCTTC. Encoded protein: CASSPRDSPGNEQFF.

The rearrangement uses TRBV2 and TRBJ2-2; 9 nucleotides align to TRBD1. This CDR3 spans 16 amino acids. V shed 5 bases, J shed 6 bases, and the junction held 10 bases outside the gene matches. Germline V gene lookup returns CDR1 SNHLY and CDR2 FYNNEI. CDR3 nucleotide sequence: TGTGCCAGCAGTCCGTCTGACAGGGGGATGTCCGGGGAGCTGTTTTTT. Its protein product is CASSPSDRGMSGELFF.

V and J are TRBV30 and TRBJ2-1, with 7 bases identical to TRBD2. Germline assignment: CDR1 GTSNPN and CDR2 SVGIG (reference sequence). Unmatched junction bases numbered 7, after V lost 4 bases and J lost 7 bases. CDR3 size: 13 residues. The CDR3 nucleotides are TGTGCCTGGATCCCGGGACTAAGGAATGAGCAGTTCTTC. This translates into CAWIPGLRNEQFF.

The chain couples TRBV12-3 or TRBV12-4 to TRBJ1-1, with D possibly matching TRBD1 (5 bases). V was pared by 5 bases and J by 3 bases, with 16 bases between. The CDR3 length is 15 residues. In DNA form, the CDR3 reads TGTGCCAGCAGTCCTCCGACAGTTTTGTACACTGAAGCTTTCTTT. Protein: CASSPPTVLYTEAFF.

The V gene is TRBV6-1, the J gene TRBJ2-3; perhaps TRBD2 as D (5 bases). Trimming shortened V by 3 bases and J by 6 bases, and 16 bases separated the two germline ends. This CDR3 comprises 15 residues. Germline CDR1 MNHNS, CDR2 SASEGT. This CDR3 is CASSDMGSGPDTQYF. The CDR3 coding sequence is TGTGCCAGCAGTGACATGGGGAGCGGCCCTGATACGCAGTATTTT.

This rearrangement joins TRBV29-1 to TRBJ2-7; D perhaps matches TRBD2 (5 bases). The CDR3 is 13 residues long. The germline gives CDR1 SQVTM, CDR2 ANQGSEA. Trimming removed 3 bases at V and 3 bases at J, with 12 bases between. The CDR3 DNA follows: TGCAGCGTTGACGGAGGTGACGACTACGAGCAGTACTTC. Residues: CSVDGGDDYEQYF.

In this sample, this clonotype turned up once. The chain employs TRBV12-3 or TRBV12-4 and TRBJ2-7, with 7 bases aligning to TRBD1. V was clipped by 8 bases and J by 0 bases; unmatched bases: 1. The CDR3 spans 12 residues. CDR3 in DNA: TGTGCCAGCGGGACAGCCTCCTACGAGCAGTACTTC. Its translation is CASGTASYEQYF.

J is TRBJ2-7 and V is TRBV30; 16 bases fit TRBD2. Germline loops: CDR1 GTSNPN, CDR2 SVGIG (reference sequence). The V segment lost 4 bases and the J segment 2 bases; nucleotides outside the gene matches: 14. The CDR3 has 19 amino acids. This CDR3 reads CAWNQNWGLAGGPTYEQYF. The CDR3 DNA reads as TGTGCCTGGAACCAGAATTGGGGACTAGCGGGAGGGCCCACCTACGAGCAGTACTTC.

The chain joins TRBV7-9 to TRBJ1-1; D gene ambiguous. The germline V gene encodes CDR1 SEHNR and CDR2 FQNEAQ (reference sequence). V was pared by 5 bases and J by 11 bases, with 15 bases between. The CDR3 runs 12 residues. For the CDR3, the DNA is TGTGCCAGCAGCCCCAGCTCGGGAGAGGCTTTCTTT. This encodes CASSPSSGEAFF.

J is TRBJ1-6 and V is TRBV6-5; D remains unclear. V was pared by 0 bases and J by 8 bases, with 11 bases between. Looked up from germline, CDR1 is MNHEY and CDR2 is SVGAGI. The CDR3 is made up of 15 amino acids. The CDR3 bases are TGTGCCAGCAGTTACTCGCACGATTCGGATTCACCCCTCCACTTT. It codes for CASSYSHDSDSPLHF.

The CDR3 sequence is CASSQGGGNTIYF. The CDR3 DNA reads as TGTGCCAGCAGCCAAGGGGGTGGAAACACCATATATTTT. V and J are TRBV9 and TRBJ1-3; perhaps TRBD1 as D (6 bases). The V gene's germline CDR1 is SGDLS and CDR2 YYNGEE. V lost 4 bases to trimming and J lost 3 bases, with 8 bases between them. This CDR3 contains 13 residues.

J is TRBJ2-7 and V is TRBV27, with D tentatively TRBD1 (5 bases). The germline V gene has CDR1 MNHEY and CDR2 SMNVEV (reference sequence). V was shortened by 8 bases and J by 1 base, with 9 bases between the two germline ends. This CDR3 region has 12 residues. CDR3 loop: CASGQGSYEQYF. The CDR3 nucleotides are TGTGCCAGCGGTCAGGGTTCCTACGAGCAGTACTTC.

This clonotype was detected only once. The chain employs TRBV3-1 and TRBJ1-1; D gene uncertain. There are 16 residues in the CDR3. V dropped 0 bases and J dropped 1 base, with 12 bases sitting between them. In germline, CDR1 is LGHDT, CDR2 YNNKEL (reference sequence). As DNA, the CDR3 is TGTGCCAGCAGCCAAGATCCCCGGGAGAAGAACACTGAAGCTTTCTTT. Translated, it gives CASSQDPREKNTEAFF.

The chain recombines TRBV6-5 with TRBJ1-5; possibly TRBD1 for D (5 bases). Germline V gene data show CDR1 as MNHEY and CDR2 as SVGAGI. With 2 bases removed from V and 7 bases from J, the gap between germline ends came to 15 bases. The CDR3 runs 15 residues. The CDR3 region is CASSYTGNTGQPQHF. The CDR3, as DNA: TGTGCCAGCAGTTACACAGGAAACACGGGGCAGCCCCAGCATTTT.

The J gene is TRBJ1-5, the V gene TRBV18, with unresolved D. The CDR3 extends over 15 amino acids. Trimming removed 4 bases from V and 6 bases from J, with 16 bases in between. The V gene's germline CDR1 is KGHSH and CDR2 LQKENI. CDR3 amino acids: CASSLDLGERQPQHF. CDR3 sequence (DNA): TGTGCCAGCTCACTAGATTTGGGAGAGCGTCAGCCCCAGCATTTT.

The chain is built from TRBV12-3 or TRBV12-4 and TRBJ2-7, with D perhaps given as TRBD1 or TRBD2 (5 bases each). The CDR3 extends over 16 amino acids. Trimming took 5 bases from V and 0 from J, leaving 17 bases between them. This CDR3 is CASSPSGTVPSYEQYF. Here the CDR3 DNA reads TGTGCCAGCAGTCCCTCCGGGACGGTGCCCTCCTACGAGCAGTACTTC.

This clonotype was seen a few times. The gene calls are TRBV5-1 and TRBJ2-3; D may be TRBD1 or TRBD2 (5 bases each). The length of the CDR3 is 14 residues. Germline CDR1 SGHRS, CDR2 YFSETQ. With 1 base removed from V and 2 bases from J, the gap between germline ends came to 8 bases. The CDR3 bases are TGCGCCAGCAGCTTGTTGGGACCCACAGATACGCAGTATTTT. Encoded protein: CASSLLGPTDTQYF.